This paragraph covers one T cell receptor beta chain sequence. Its antigen is unknown. This record belongs to a study of OX40 agonist ivuxolimab in advanced cancers. About the research overall: Prior checkpoint blockade (anti-PD-1, anti-PD-L1 or anti-CTLA-4) was permitted; approximately 40% had it. Partial responses were observed in three patients, of whom one had hepatocellular carcinoma and two had cutaneous melanoma. Study outcomes and limitations: Clonal expansion was seen in CD4+ and CD8+ blood T cells by week 6 at 0.1 to 3.0 mg/kg.

Any history of autoimmune disease or systemic immunosuppression disqualified patients. Sequencing used immunoSEQ multiplex PCR; TCRdb keeps in-frame clones, though not all of them. The table includes about 45,000 clones, 65% to 90% detected once. This CDR3 is 13 amino acids long. The V gene lost 4 bases and the J gene lost 10 bases, with 12 bases spanning the gap. The starting material was CD4+ or CD8+ T cells sorted from blood, obtained in a trial of the OX40 agonist ivuxolimab. This chain connects TRBV5-7 to TRBJ1-6, with D tentatively TRBD1 (5 bases). TRBV5-7 is an ORF, and what it does is uncertain. The source of this sequence is an adult with an advanced solid tumor such as melanoma, head and neck, liver or kidney cancer. CDR3 DNA sequence: TGTGCCAGCAGCCTCAGGGTAAGATCACCCCTCCACTTT. It specifies CASSLRVRSPLHF.